The T cell receptor beta chain described here comes from a study of human T cells and chemical hapten exposure (dated by TCRdb to about 2021). Background for the entire study: For sensitization, 2% DPC in acetone was applied to a 2 cm by 2 cm area of upper inner arm skin. Patients additionally received weekly therapeutic DPC doses to the scalp throughout the approximately 25-week study period. Patch testing on the upper back used Finn chambers containing 0.01% DPC, with scoring done after 6 days according to International Contact Dermatitis Research Group standards. In alopecia patients, the study followed how the peripheral blood TCR repertoire changed in vivo over primary and secondary sensitization to diphenylcyclopropenone (DPC), a hapten. Twenty-nine alopecia patients provided blood for TCR sequencing at one to four time points (pre-sensitization, 2, 6 and 24 weeks). Libraries were pooled for sequencing, and variation in per-sample TCR yields was attributed mainly to small differences in library volumes within the pool. Most of the patients in the cohort were female, and the cohort covered alopecia areata with under or over 50% scalp involvement, alopecia totalis and alopecia universalis. Patient blood was sampled pre-sensitization (week 0) and at 2, 6 and about 24 weeks after DPC sensitization.

Overall results and qualifications from the work: Significantly more large CDR3 similarity clusters were formed by expanded TCRs than by pre-sensitization or healthy control sets, consistent with antigen-driven responses. The number of PT1 expanded TCRs positively correlated with patch test score, significant at thresholds 8, 16 and 32 but not 4. Repeated subsampling changed both the strength of the expansion versus patch-test correlation and the threshold at which that correlation became significant. Because all patients had alopecia, a presumed autoimmune disease, the immune response of the patients might differ from that of healthy individuals. DPC sensitization did not change how many TCRs were above 1 in 1000 frequency, and no evidence was found of alterations in global repertoire structure.

Receptor libraries were prepared by RACE. The instrument was a NextSeq 500. During library preparation, unique molecular identifiers were attached to individual cDNA molecules so that TCRs could be counted in a quantitative, reproducible way. From each blood RNA sample, both TCR alpha and TCR beta chains were sequenced. From the authors' description of their analysis: The median number of TCRs per sample was roughly 98,000, ranging from roughly 20,000 to 700,000. The Decombinator software suite was used to annotate the V, J and CDR3 of the TCR reads. For the PS versus PT1 abundance plots, all samples were subsampled to the same number of TCRs (28,000). Expanded TCRs were defined as absent before sensitization and observed at least eight times at the 2-week time point. Starting from the raw public reads, TCRdb applied fastp trimming at Q25, assembled clones with MiXCR and retained in-frame beta chains. Entries are consolidated by CDR3 protein sequence, retaining the most common genes and DNA. The authors' filters were not applied to this entry. In this sample the table shows approximately 60,000 distinct CDR3 sequences, 9.9% of which occur a single time. Clones ranked in the top ten supply 8% to 10% of the sample.

Remarks on this clonotype: Its specific antigen is unknown. Per-base quality was not reported, and no clone a single base away is much larger than it.

What the time point label conveys for this sample: pre-sensitization, week 0. The treatment or condition label of this sample denotes: therapeutic diphenylcyclopropenone sensitization with weekly scalp DPC. Blood at each patch-test visit was drawn before the patch test was applied. Patients were considered eligible if aged 18 to 70, diagnosed with alopecia and deemed suitable for DPC therapy, and patients were excluded if pregnant. Unfractionated whole blood was collected in Tempus Blood RNA tubes, and total RNA was extracted from that blood. The cysteine opens and the phenylalanine closes a CDR3 of 14 amino acids. The CDR3 DNA has 42 bases and is translated from base 1. From the germline V gene, CDR1 is MNHNS and CDR2 is SASEGT.

The receptor chain draws on TRBV6-1 and TRBJ2-5, with 9 bases in between that match TRBD2. This sequence was found in a man between 35 and 55 years old with alopecia areata. Some clones in this sample may be carry-over from other donors' samples. Sequenced material: whole blood, taken in connection with sensitization to the hapten diphenylcyclopropenone (DPC). The nucleotides are TGTATCGGGGCTAGCGGGATATCTGGAGAGACCCAGTACTTC. Translated, it reads CIGASGISGETQYF.